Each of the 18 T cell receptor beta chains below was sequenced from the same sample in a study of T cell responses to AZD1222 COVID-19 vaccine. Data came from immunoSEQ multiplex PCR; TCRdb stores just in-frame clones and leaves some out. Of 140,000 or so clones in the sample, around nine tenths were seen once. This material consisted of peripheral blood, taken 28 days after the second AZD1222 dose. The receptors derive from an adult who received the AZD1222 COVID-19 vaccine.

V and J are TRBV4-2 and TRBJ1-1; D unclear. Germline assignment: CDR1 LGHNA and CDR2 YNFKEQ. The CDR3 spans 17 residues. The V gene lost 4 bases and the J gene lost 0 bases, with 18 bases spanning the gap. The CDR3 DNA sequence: TGTGCCAGCAGCCTCGCGGCACCTCGGACCTTGAACACTGAAGCTTTCTTT. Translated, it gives CASSLAAPRTLNTEAFF.

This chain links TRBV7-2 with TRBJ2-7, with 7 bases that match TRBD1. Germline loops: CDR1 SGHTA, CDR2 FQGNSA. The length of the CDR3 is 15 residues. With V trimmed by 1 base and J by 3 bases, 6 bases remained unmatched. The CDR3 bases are TGTGCCAGCAGCTTAGTGGGGACAGTTGACTACGAGCAGTACTTC. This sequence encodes CASSLVGTVDYEQYF. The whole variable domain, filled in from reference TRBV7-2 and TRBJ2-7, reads GAGVSQSPSNKVTEKGKDVELRCDPISGHTALYWYRQSLGQGLEFLIYFQGNSAPDKSGLPSDRFSAERTGGSVSTLTIQRTQQEDSAVYLCASSLVGTVDYEQYFGPGTRLTVT.

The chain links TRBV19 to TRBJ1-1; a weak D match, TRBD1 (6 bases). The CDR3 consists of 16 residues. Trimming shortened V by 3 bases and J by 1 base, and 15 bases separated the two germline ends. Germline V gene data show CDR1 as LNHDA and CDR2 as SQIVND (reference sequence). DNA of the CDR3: TGTGCCAGTAGTATGGCGGGGGGACACCCGAACACTGAAGCTTTCTTT. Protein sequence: CASSMAGGHPNTEAFF.

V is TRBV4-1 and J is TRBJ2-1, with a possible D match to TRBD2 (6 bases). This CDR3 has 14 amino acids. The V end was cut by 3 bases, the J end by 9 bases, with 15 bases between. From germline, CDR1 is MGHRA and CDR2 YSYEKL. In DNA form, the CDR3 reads TGCGCCAGCAGCCATCCCGGGACTCCCGGTGAGCAGTTCTTC. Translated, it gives CASSHPGTPGEQFF.

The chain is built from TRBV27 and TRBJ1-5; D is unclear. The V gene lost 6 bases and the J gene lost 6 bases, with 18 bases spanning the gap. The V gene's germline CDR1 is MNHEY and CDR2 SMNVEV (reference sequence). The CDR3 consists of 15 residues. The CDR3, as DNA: TGTGCCAGCAGGGAAGAGGGCTTTGTAAGTCAGCCCCAGCATTTT. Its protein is CASREEGFVSQPQHF.

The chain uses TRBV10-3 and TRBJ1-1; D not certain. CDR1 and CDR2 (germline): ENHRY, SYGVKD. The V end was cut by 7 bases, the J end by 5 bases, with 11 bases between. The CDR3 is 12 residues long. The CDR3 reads CAIMKGGTEAFF. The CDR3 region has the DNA TGTGCCATCATGAAGGGAGGGACTGAAGCTTTCTTT.

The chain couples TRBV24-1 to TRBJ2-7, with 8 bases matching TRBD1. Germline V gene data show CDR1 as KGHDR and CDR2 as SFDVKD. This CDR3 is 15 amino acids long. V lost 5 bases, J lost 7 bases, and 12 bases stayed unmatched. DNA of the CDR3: TGTGCCACCAGTGGGCCGGACAGGGCGGCTGGTGAGCAGTACTTC. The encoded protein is CATSGPDRAAGEQYF.

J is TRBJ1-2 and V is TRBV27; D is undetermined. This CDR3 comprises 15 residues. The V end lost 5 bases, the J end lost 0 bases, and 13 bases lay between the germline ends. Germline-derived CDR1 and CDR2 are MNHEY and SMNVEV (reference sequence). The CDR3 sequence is CASSPRVPANYGYTF. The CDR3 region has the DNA TGTGCCAGCAGTCCCCGGGTGCCTGCTAACTATGGCTACACCTTC.

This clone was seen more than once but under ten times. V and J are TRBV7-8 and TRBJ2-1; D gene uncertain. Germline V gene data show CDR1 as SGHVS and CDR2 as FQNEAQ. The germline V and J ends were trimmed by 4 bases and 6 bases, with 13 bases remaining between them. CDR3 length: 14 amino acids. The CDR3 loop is CASSSHALGNEQFF. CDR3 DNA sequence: TGTGCCAGCAGCTCCCATGCGTTAGGCAATGAGCAGTTCTTC. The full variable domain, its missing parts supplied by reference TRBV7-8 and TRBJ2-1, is GAGVSQSPRYKVAKRGQDVALRCDPISGHVSLFWYQQALGQGPEFLTYFQNEAQLDKSGLPSDRFFAERPEGSVSTLKIQRTQQEDSAVYLCASSSHALGNEQFFGPGTRLTVL.

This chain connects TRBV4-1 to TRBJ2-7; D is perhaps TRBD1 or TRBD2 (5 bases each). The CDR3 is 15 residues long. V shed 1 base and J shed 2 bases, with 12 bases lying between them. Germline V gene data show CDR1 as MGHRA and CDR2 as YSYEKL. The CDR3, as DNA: TGCGCCAGCAGCCAAGTTCCCCGGGGACCCTACGAGCAGTACTTC. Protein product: CASSQVPRGPYEQYF.

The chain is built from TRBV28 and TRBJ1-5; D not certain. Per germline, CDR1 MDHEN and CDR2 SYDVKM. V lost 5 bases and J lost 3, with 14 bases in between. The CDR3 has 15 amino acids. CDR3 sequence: CASSEHGRDNQPQHF. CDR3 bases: TGTGCCAGCAGTGAACATGGACGGGACAATCAGCCCCAGCATTTT.

CDR3 region: CATSDAITGTEAFF. Written as DNA, the CDR3 is TGTGCCACCAGTGATGCCATCACTGGGACTGAAGCTTTCTTT. The chain carries TRBV24-1 and TRBJ1-1; no definite D call. The germline CDR1 and CDR2 sequences are KGHDR and SFDVKD. The CDR3 sequence is 14 residues long. The V and J ends lost 3 bases and 5 bases respectively, with 12 bases between them.

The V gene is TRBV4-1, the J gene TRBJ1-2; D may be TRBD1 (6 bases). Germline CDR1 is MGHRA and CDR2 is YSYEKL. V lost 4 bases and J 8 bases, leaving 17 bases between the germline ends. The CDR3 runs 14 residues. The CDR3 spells CASSLLLGGRGYTF. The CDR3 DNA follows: TGCGCCAGCAGCCTACTCCTAGGGGGGCGCGGCTACACCTTC.

CDR3 coding DNA: TGTGCCAGCAGCTTACGAGGGTACGGAAACACCATATATTTT. It yields the protein CASSLRGYGNTIYF. J is TRBJ1-3 and V is TRBV13; D is unresolved. Germline CDR1 reads PRHDT; CDR2 reads FYEKMQ (reference sequence). This CDR3 has 14 residues. Trimming pared 2 bases from V and 4 bases from J, leaving 9 bases between.

CDR3 sequence reads: CASSVGGTSVDTQYF. CDR3 in DNA: TGTGCCAGCAGCGTAGGCGGGACTAGCGTGGATACGCAGTATTTT. The V and J genes are TRBV9 and TRBJ2-3; the match to TRBD2 covers 10 bases. The CDR3 is 15 amino acids. The J segment lost 6 bases and the V segment lost 0 bases, leaving 4 bases of the junction unmatched. Germline CDR1 and CDR2: SGDLS and YYNGEE. Using reference TRBV9 and TRBJ2-3 for the parts outside the CDR3, the full variable domain is DSGVTQTPKHLITATGQRVTLRCSPRSGDLSVYWYQQSLDQGLQFLIQYYNGEERAKGNILERFSAQQFPDLHSELNLSSLELGDSALYFCASSVGGTSVDTQYFGPGTRLTVL.

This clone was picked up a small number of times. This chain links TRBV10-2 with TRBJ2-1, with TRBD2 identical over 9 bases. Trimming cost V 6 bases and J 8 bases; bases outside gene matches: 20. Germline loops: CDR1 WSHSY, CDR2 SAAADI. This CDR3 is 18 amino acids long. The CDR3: CASRAVGLAISPVDEQFF. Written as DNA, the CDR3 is TGCGCCAGCAGAGCCGTAGGACTAGCGATATCACCGGTCGATGAGCAGTTCTTC.

DNA of the CDR3: TGTGCCAGCAGCCACCCCCGGGACTACGAGCAGTACTTC. It encodes CASSHPRDYEQYF. The chain joins TRBV6-2 or TRBV6-3 to TRBJ2-7; TRBD2 is a possible D gene (5 bases). Germline CDR1 is MNHEY and CDR2 is SVGEGT. This CDR3 is built from 13 residues. Between the trimmed V and J ends, which lost 6 bases and 3 bases, there was a span of 12 bases.

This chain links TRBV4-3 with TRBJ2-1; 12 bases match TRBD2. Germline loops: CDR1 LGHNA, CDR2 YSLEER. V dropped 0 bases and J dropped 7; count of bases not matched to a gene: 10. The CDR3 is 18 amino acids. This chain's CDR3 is CASSQDTLAGGPGNEQFF. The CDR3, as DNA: TGCGCCAGCAGCCAAGATACCCTAGCGGGAGGGCCTGGGAATGAGCAGTTCTTC.